This T cell receptor (beta chain) was obtained from a study of CD8 T cells in Susac syndrome. Study-wide results and caveats: By the study's own acknowledgment, its TCR sequencing and HLA analysis included relatively few individuals.

CD8+ and CD4+ blood T cells underwent TCR beta sequencing. The CD8+ and CD4+ T cells were isolated magnetically using a negative isolation approach, whereas the TEMRA cells were enriched by FACS. RNA was extracted with the RNeasy kit, and a quantity of about 0.45 to 1 ug was reverse transcribed using random hexamers. TCRdb reanalysed the immunoSEQ multiplex PCR reads using MiXCR and keeps one entry per CDR3 protein. This sample has 110,000 or so distinct CDR3 sequences, with around 94% found just once. In the case of this clonotype: Its specificity is not known.

Looked up from germline, CDR1 is MNHEY and CDR2 is SVGEGT. This CDR3 has 18 amino acids. V gave up 5 bases and J gave up 0 bases, with 20 bases separating them. V gene TRBV6-2 or TRBV6-3 combines with J gene TRBJ2-1; D gene ambiguous. The sequenced material came from CD4+ T cells from PBMCs. This sequence originates from a human donor in good health. The CDR3: CASSTYWTERSSYNEQFF. In nucleotides, the CDR3 is TGTGCCAGCAGTACTTATTGGACCGAACGTAGCTCCTACAATGAGCAGTTCTTC.